This T cell receptor (beta chain) was sequenced for a study of cytomegalovirus exposure and HLA in healthy donors. The CDR3 runs to 16 residues. Germline CDR1 reads MNHNY; CDR2 reads SVGAGI (reference sequence). Trimming at V came to 2 bases and at J to 6 bases, leaving 11 bases not matched to a gene. In the PCR, 60 Vbeta and 13 Jbeta primers were used. Assay used: immunoSEQ multiplex PCR; TCRdb lists only in-frame clones, some missing. The repertoire holds approximately 140,000 clones, with around 77% as singletons. This chain joins TRBV6-6 and TRBJ1-2, with TRBD1 identical over 8 bases. Sequenced: PBMCs. This TCR was sampled from a woman aged 50 to 60 in good health and CMV-seronegative. This CDR3 reads CASSYGPGQGIDGYTF. Written as DNA, the CDR3 is TGTGCCAGCAGTTACGGCCCCGGACAGGGCATCGATGGCTACACCTTC.